Below, one TCR beta chain is given with its context. The antigen is unknown. The germline V and J ends were trimmed by 0 bases and 3 bases, with 8 bases remaining between them. From germline, CDR1 is KGHSH and CDR2 LQKENI. The CDR3 totals 14 residues. The sample is drawn from a study of T cell responses to AZD1222 COVID-19 vaccine. Overall study results and limits: Spike as a whole was targeted by vaccine-associated CD4 TCRs, dominant at 160-218 and 743-854. Close to half of all spike-specific TCRs reportedly target regions of the variants that are unmutated.

TCRdb's table, derived via immunoSEQ multiplex PCR, lists solely in-frame clones and lacks some. This table holds about 130,000 clones, approximately 88% found once. This chain links TRBV18 with TRBJ2-5, with D uncertain. The sequencing here drew on peripheral blood, taken on day 0 of AZD1222 vaccination. The receptor comes from an adult in good health. The CDR3 sequence is CASSPPEPEETQYF. DNA for the CDR3: TGTGCCAGCTCACCACCGGAGCCTGAAGAGACCCAGTACTTC.